The rows below give T cell receptor beta chains drawn from one sample of a study of blood T cell repertoires in COVID-19. The protocol was immunoSEQ multiplex PCR, while the TCRdb copy is restricted to in-frame clones and leaves out a portion. This repertoire shows around 78,000 clones, more than 60% found once; its top ten account for about 9.9%. The sequencing sample was made of peripheral blood. These receptors were taken from a human donor in a cohort sampled during active COVID-19. Both conserved end residues are part of each CDR3. The D gene is left open where the match is weak. Expanded clones get a size class; other rows say once, few or many, or leave the size out.

abundance	v_gene	d_gene	j_gene	CDR3aa	CDR3nt
.	TRBV15	.	TRBJ1-2	CATSRALSTGYGYTF	TGTGCCACCAGCAGGGCCCTTTCGACCGGGTATGGCTACACCTTC
.	TRBV30	.	TRBJ1-6	CAWSVSVEGSSPLHF	TGTGCCTGGAGTGTAAGTGTGGAAGGGAGTTCACCCCTCCACTTT
few	TRBV6-6	.	TRBJ2-7	CASSYTGGVHYEQYF	TGTGCCAGCAGTTACACCGGGGGAGTTCACTACGAGCAGTACTTC
.	TRBV5-4	.	TRBJ2-1	CASMSVKYNEQFF	TGTGCCAGTATGTCGGTTAAGTACAATGAGCAGTTCTTC
.	TRBV7-2	.	TRBJ2-3	CASSLRTRAQYF	TGTGCCAGCAGCTTAAGGACGAGGGCGCAGTATTTT
few	TRBV2	TRBD1	TRBJ2-7	CASRGDRSSYEQYF	TGTGCCAGCAGAGGGGACAGGTCCTCCTACGAGCAGTACTTC
few	TRBV19	.	TRBJ2-7	CASSIRAGEQYF	TGTGCCAGTAGTATAAGGGCAGGGGAGCAGTACTTC
.	TRBV5-1	.	TRBJ1-1	CASSLQAGTEAFF	TGCGCCAGCAGCTTACAGGCCGGCACTGAAGCTTTCTTT
.	TRBV6-2/TRBV6-3	TRBD2	TRBJ2-5	CASSYSGGLAQETQYF	TGTGCCAGCAGTTACTCCGGTGGACTAGCCCAAGAGACCCAGTACTTC
.	TRBV18	TRBD1	TRBJ2-1	CASSPWTGLLSSYNEQFF	TGTGCCAGCTCACCATGGACAGGCCTGTTGAGCTCCTACAATGAGCAGTTCTTC
once	TRBV6-5	TRBD1	TRBJ1-2	CASASRDRVNYGYTF	TGTGCCAGCGCCTCCCGGGACAGGGTTAACTATGGCTACACCTTC
once	TRBV14	.	TRBJ2-7	CASSQEPGMIGYEQYF	TGTGCCAGCAGCCAAGAACCCGGGATGATTGGTTACGAGCAGTACTTC
.	TRBV5-5	.	TRBJ2-7	CASSLARQTYEQYF	TGTGCCAGCAGCTTGGCCCGACAGACCTACGAGCAGTACTTC
.	TRBV30	TRBD1	TRBJ2-7	CAWSRGQQPYEQYF	TGTGCCTGGAGTAGGGGGCAGCAACCCTACGAGCAGTACTTC
.	TRBV11-2	.	TRBJ1-3	CASNSYAGNTIYF	TGTGCCAGCAACTCATACGCTGGAAACACCATATATTTT
.	TRBV5-4	TRBD1	TRBJ1-1	CASSLEQGSTEAFF	TGTGCCAGCAGCTTGGAACAGGGGTCCACTGAAGCTTTCTTT
.	TRBV7-2	.	TRBJ2-7	CASSLRDSYEQYF	TGTGCCAGCAGCTTACGGGACTCCTACGAGCAGTACTTC
.	TRBV11-3	.	TRBJ2-7	CASSQIYEQYF	TGTGCCAGCAGTCAAATCTACGAGCAGTACTTC
.	TRBV11-3	.	TRBJ1-2	CASSLDSTYGYTF	TGTGCCAGCAGCCTGGACAGCACATACGGCTACACCTTC
.	TRBV3-1/TRBV3-2	.	TRBJ1-4	CASSRQATNEKLFF	TGTGCCAGCAGCCGGCAAGCAACTAATGAAAAACTGTTTTTT
once	TRBV19	TRBD1	TRBJ1-5	CASSISTGRKEQPQHF	TGTGCCAGTAGTATATCGACAGGGAGAAAGGAACAGCCCCAGCATTTT
.	TRBV5-1	.	TRBJ2-5	CASSLGGFTETQYF	TGCGCCAGCAGCTTGGGAGGGTTTACGGAGACCCAGTACTTC
.	TRBV7-9	.	TRBJ1-4	CASSPGEVINEKLFF	TGTGCCAGCAGCCCAGGGGAAGTTATTAATGAAAAACTGTTTTTT
.	TRBV10-1	.	TRBJ1-1	CASSPRGNTEAFF	TGCGCCAGCAGTCCAAGGGGGAACACTGAAGCTTTCTTT
few	TRBV5-4	TRBD1	TRBJ2-7	CASSLRDRGPGEQYF	TGTGCCAGCAGCTTAAGGGACAGGGGGCCCGGGGAGCAGTACTTC
.	TRBV7-8	TRBD1	TRBJ1-5	CASSPGQVNQPQHF	TGTGCCAGCAGCCCCGGACAGGTCAATCAGCCCCAGCATTTT
.	TRBV19	.	TRBJ2-7	CASSGGLNSYEQYF	TGTGCCAGTAGTGGCGGCCTAAATTCCTACGAGCAGTACTTC
.	TRBV5-6	TRBD1	TRBJ1-2	CASSLTGAGGYTF	TGTGCCAGCAGCTTGACAGGGGCGGGAGGCTACACCTTC
.	TRBV6-5	TRBD1	TRBJ1-4	CASRGGRGLFF	TGTGCCAGCAGAGGGGGCCGAGGACTGTTTTTT
.	TRBV2	TRBD1	TRBJ2-7	CASSDRGQGSLRYEQYF	TGTGCCAGCAGTGATAGGGGACAGGGGAGTCTACGCTACGAGCAGTACTTC
.	TRBV6-2/TRBV6-3	.	TRBJ1-6	CASSYRQDSPLHF	TGTGCCAGCAGTTACCGACAGGATTCACCCCTCCACTTT
.	TRBV19	.	TRBJ1-2	CASSIGPGTRDPGSYGYTF	TGTGCCAGTAGTATAGGCCCTGGGACAAGGGACCCGGGAAGCTATGGCTACACCTTC
few	TRBV18	.	TRBJ1-1	CASSLGGDTEAFF	TGTGCCAGCTCACTAGGGGGTGACACTGAAGCTTTCTTT
once	TRBV5-4	TRBD2	TRBJ2-1	CASSSLAGDRNEQFF	TGTGCCAGCAGCTCTCTAGCGGGGGATAGAAATGAGCAGTTCTTC
.	TRBV9	TRBD1	TRBJ2-7	CASSVIGTGSYEQYF	TGTGCCAGCAGCGTTATAGGGACAGGAAGCTACGAGCAGTACTTC
.	TRBV9	TRBD1	TRBJ1-3	CASSPRTGAVSGNTIYF	TGTGCCAGCAGCCCGCGGACAGGGGCCGTCTCTGGAAACACCATATATTTT
few	TRBV5-5	.	TRBJ2-3	CASSLAPNTDTQYF	TGTGCCAGCAGCTTGGCCCCTAACACAGATACGCAGTATTTT
.	TRBV2	TRBD2	TRBJ2-7	CASSGELAGGLREQYF	TGTGCCAGCAGTGGGGAACTAGCGGGGGGGCTCAGAGAGCAGTACTTC
few	TRBV7-9	.	TRBJ2-1	CASSPPLWQGTDNEQFF	TGTGCCAGCAGCCCCCCTCTCTGGCAGGGGACGGACAATGAGCAGTTCTTC
few	TRBV9	TRBD2	TRBJ2-1	CASSARPGGATGEQFF	TGTGCCAGCAGCGCCCGGCCCGGGGGGGCAACCGGGGAGCAGTTCTTC
.	TRBV16	TRBD2	TRBJ2-7	CASATSGGPSYEQYF	TGTGCCAGTGCAACTAGCGGGGGGCCCTCCTACGAGCAGTACTTC
.	TRBV9	.	TRBJ2-7	CASSAGTTYEQYF	TGTGCCAGCAGCGCTGGGACAACCTACGAGCAGTACTTC
few	TRBV27	TRBD1	TRBJ2-2	CASSLRLTGRTGELFF	TGTGCCAGCAGTTTACGTCTGACAGGGCGCACCGGGGAGCTGTTTTTT
once	TRBV11-3	.	TRBJ1-4	CASSATTGYNEKLFF	TGTGCCAGCAGCGCCACTACAGGTTATAATGAAAAACTGTTTTTT
few	TRBV4-3	.	TRBJ1-6	CASRQGYNSPLHF	TGCGCCAGCAGACAGGGTTATAATTCACCCCTCCACTTT
once	TRBV4-1	.	TRBJ1-3	CASSPARTTSGNTIYF	TGCGCCAGCAGCCCCGCGAGGACAACCTCTGGAAACACCATATATTTT
few	TRBV5-5	TRBD1	TRBJ1-2	CASSTGGDGYTF	TGTGCCAGCAGCACAGGGGGCGATGGCTACACCTTC
.	TRBV15	.	TRBJ2-7	CATSREALAGTRNYEQYF	TGTGCCACCAGCAGAGAGGCCCTCGCCGGGACAAGAAACTACGAGCAGTACTTC
.	TRBV3-1/TRBV3-2	TRBD1	TRBJ1-2	CASRDGQGWHGYTF	TGTGCCAGCAGAGACGGACAGGGCTGGCATGGCTACACCTTC
.	TRBV5-1	TRBD1	TRBJ2-7	CASSLTTSTGGYEQYF	TGCGCCAGCAGCCTGACAACCTCGACAGGGGGCTACGAGCAGTACTTC